A selection of T cell receptor beta chains follows, all from one sample in a study of breast tumors, draining lymph nodes, adjacent tissues. TCRdb passed the multiplex PCR reads through MiXCR, listing each CDR3 protein once. In the table there are 30,000 to 35,000 distinct CDR3 sequences, approximately 63% of which are singletons. Input material: breast tumor tissue. These receptors were obtained from a female donor with breast cancer. Some clones in this sample may be carry-over from other donors' samples. CDR3s include the opening cysteine and the closing phenylalanine or tryptophan. The D gene is left open where the match is weak. Only part of the rows carry a size: once, few, many, or a class if the clone is expanded.

d_gene: TRBD1; abundance: many; j_gene: TRBJ1-4; v_gene: TRBV7-9; CDR3nt: TGTGCCAGCAGCTCAGGGACAGGGGGAGAAAAACTGTTTTTT; CDR3aa: CASSSGTGGEKLFF
d_gene: NA; abundance: many; j_gene: TRBJ1-2; v_gene: TRBV6-5; CDR3nt: TGTGCCAGCAGTCACTCAGGGAACTATGGCTACACCTTC; CDR3aa: CASSHSGNYGYTF
d_gene: NA; abundance: few; j_gene: TRBJ2-2; v_gene: TRBV20-1; CDR3nt: TGCAGTGCCATCGGACGGGGGGCAGGCGGGGAGCTGTTTTTT; CDR3aa: CSAIGRGAGGELFF
d_gene: NA; abundance: NA; j_gene: TRBJ1-6; v_gene: TRBV6-2/TRBV6-3; CDR3nt: TGTGCCAGCAGTTACCCCGGGGACACCCTCCACTTT; CDR3aa: CASSYPGDTLHF
d_gene: TRBD2; abundance: many; j_gene: TRBJ2-2; v_gene: TRBV6-4; CDR3nt: TGTGCCAGCAGTGCTAGCGGGAGCACCGGGGAGCTGTTTTTT; CDR3aa: CASSASGSTGELFF
d_gene: NA; abundance: many; j_gene: TRBJ2-5; v_gene: TRBV5-1; CDR3nt: TGCGCCAGCAGCCCGAACCAAGAGACCCAGTACTTC; CDR3aa: CASSPNQETQYF
d_gene: TRBD2; abundance: NA; j_gene: TRBJ2-1; v_gene: TRBV15; CDR3nt: TGTGCCACCAGCACCAGACTAGCGGGGATCTACAATGAGCAGTTCTTC; CDR3aa: CATSTRLAGIYNEQFF
d_gene: NA; abundance: NA; j_gene: TRBJ1-6; v_gene: TRBV5-1; CDR3nt: TGCGCCAGCAGCCTGGACAAGGGGCTTTATTCACCCCTCCACTTT; CDR3aa: CASSLDKGLYSPLHF
d_gene: TRBD2; abundance: many; j_gene: TRBJ2-1; v_gene: TRBV5-8; CDR3nt: TGTGCCAGCAGCTTGTTCAGGGAGGGTAGGAATGAGCAGTTCTTC; CDR3aa: CASSLFREGRNEQFF
d_gene: TRBD2; abundance: NA; j_gene: TRBJ2-7; v_gene: TRBV5-1; CDR3nt: TGCGCCAGCAGCTTGGCAGGGCAGGGAGGGTACGAGCAGTACTTC; CDR3aa: CASSLAGQGGYEQYF
d_gene: TRBD2; abundance: many; j_gene: TRBJ2-1; v_gene: TRBV6-6; CDR3nt: TGTGCCAGCAGTCACCCATATAAACTAGCGGGAGATAGGTCGTCGAACAATGAGCAGTTCTTC; CDR3aa: CASSHPYKLAGDRSSNNEQFF
d_gene: NA; abundance: NA; j_gene: TRBJ2-1; v_gene: TRBV2; CDR3nt: TGTGCCAGCAGTGAACAGAGTGAGCAGTTCTTC; CDR3aa: CASSEQSEQFF
d_gene: NA; abundance: many; j_gene: TRBJ1-5; v_gene: TRBV2; CDR3nt: TGTGCCAGCAGGGGTCTGCAGGGTGAGAATCAGCCCCAGCATTTT; CDR3aa: CASRGLQGENQPQHF
d_gene: NA; abundance: NA; j_gene: TRBJ1-6; v_gene: TRBV12-3/TRBV12-4; CDR3nt: TGTGCCAGCAGCTCGGTTGGTCCCCTCCACTTT; CDR3aa: CASSSVGPLHF
d_gene: TRBD1; abundance: many; j_gene: TRBJ2-1; v_gene: TRBV28; CDR3nt: TGTGCCAGCAGTCCAGGGGGCAGGTACAATGAGCAGTTCTTC; CDR3aa: CASSPGGRYNEQFF
d_gene: TRBD1; abundance: NA; j_gene: TRBJ1-5; v_gene: TRBV20-1; CDR3nt: TGCAGTGCTAGTAGGGAGGACAGGGGACGAGGACAGCCCCAGCATTTT; CDR3aa: CSASREDRGRGQPQHF
d_gene: NA; abundance: NA; j_gene: TRBJ2-7; v_gene: TRBV20-1; CDR3nt: TGCAGTGCTGATCCTCGGGACGGGAGCTCCTACGAGCAGTACTTC; CDR3aa: CSADPRDGSSYEQYF
d_gene: TRBD1; abundance: few; j_gene: TRBJ2-7; v_gene: TRBV20-1; CDR3nt: TGCAGTGCCTATAATGGGGACAGGGATCTGGCCTACGAGCAGTACTTC; CDR3aa: CSAYNGDRDLAYEQYF
d_gene: NA; abundance: NA; j_gene: TRBJ2-1; v_gene: TRBV5-1; CDR3nt: TGCGCCAGCAGCTTGTTCCCAAGACAGGCGGACGGTGAGCAGTTCTTC; CDR3aa: CASSLFPRQADGEQFF
d_gene: NA; abundance: NA; j_gene: TRBJ2-7; v_gene: TRBV6-2/TRBV6-3; CDR3nt: TGTGCCAGCAGCCCCGCGGGGAGTAAGAATTGGTCCGACGAGCAGTACTTC; CDR3aa: CASSPAGSKNWSDEQYF
d_gene: TRBD1; abundance: NA; j_gene: TRBJ1-2; v_gene: TRBV10-3; CDR3nt: TGTGCCAACGCCGAGGGACAGGGGTCGTTCTATGGCTACACCTTC; CDR3aa: CANAEGQGSFYGYTF
d_gene: TRBD1; abundance: many; j_gene: TRBJ2-1; v_gene: TRBV6-6; CDR3nt: TGTGCCAGCAGGCGACAGGGCTCCTCCTACTTAACCTACAATGAGCAGTTCTTC; CDR3aa: CASRRQGSSYLTYNEQFF
d_gene: NA; abundance: NA; j_gene: TRBJ1-2; v_gene: TRBV10-3; CDR3nt: TGTGCCATCAGTGTCGGGCAGCATGGGTATGGCTACACCTTC; CDR3aa: CAISVGQHGYGYTF
d_gene: NA; abundance: many; j_gene: TRBJ2-3; v_gene: TRBV11-2; CDR3nt: TGTGCCAGCAGATTTGGGGGAAGGACAGATACGCAGTATTTT; CDR3aa: CASRFGGRTDTQYF
d_gene: NA; abundance: many; j_gene: TRBJ2-7; v_gene: TRBV20-1; CDR3nt: TGCAGTGCTGGGAGGGAGCAGTACTTC; CDR3aa: CSAGREQYF
d_gene: NA; abundance: many; j_gene: TRBJ1-5; v_gene: TRBV30; CDR3nt: TGTGCCTGGAGCCGGGATAGCAATCAGCCCCAGCATTTT; CDR3aa: CAWSRDSNQPQHF
d_gene: NA; abundance: NA; j_gene: TRBJ2-1; v_gene: TRBV7-3; CDR3nt: TGTGCCAGCAGCTTCCAGGGAAGAACCGGGGGACCGCCCAATGAGCAGTTCTTC; CDR3aa: CASSFQGRTGGPPNEQFF
d_gene: TRBD1; abundance: NA; j_gene: TRBJ1-2; v_gene: TRBV19; CDR3nt: TGTGCCAGCCGGACAGGGGTGGGCTATGGCTACACCTTC; CDR3aa: CASRTGVGYGYTF
d_gene: NA; abundance: once; j_gene: TRBJ1-6; v_gene: TRBV7-9; CDR3nt: TGTGCCAGCAGCGGGGCTCACAATTCGCCCCTCCACTTT; CDR3aa: CASSGAHNSPLHF
d_gene: NA; abundance: NA; j_gene: TRBJ2-5; v_gene: TRBV6-1; CDR3nt: TGTGCCAGCAGTGTAACAAGGGGCCAAGAGACCCAGTACTTC; CDR3aa: CASSVTRGQETQYF
d_gene: TRBD1; abundance: NA; j_gene: TRBJ2-5; v_gene: TRBV20-1; CDR3nt: TGCAGTGCTAGAGACCCGGGACAGGGTGGGGAGACCCAGTACTTC; CDR3aa: CSARDPGQGGETQYF
d_gene: NA; abundance: many; j_gene: TRBJ1-3; v_gene: TRBV2; CDR3nt: TGTGCCAGCAGTGTTGACTCTGGAGACACCATATATTTT; CDR3aa: CASSVDSGDTIYF
d_gene: NA; abundance: once; j_gene: TRBJ2-3; v_gene: TRBV6-6; CDR3nt: TGTGCCAGCGTCCATGGGGGTAGCACAGATACGCAGTATTTT; CDR3aa: CASVHGGSTDTQYF
d_gene: TRBD2; abundance: NA; j_gene: TRBJ2-2; v_gene: TRBV5-1; CDR3nt: TGCGCCAGCAGATCTAGCGGGGTGAACACCGGGGAGCTGTTTTTT; CDR3aa: CASRSSGVNTGELFF